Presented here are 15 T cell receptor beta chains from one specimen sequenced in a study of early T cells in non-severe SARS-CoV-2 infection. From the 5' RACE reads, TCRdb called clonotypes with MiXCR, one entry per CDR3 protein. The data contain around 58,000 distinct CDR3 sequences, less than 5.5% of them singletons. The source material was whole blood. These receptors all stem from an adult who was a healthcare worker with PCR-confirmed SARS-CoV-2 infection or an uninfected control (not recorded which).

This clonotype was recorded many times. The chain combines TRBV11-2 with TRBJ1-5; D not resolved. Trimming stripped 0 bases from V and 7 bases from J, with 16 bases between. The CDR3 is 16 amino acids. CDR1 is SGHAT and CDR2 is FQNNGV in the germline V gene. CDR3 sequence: CASSLDRKVPRQPQHF. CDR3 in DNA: TGTGCCAGCAGCTTAGATCGTAAGGTCCCCAGGCAGCCCCAGCATTTT.

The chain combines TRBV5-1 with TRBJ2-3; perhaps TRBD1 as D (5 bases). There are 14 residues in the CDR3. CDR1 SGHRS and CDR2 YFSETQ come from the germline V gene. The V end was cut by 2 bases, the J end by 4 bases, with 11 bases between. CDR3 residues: CASSLERQPDTQYF. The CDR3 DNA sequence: TGCGCCAGCAGCTTAGAAAGACAGCCAGATACGCAGTATTTT.

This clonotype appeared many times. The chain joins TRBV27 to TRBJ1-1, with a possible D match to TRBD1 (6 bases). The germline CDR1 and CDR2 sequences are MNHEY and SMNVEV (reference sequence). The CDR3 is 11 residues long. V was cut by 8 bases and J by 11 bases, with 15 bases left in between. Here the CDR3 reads CASSGGREAFF. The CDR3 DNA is TGTGCCAGCTCCGGGGGCAGGGAGGCTTTCTTT.

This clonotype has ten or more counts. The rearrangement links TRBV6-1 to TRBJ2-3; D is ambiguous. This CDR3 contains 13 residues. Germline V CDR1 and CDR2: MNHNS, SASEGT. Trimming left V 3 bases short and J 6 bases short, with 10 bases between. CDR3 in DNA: TGTGCCAGCAGTGACGCTCCACGGGATACGCAGTATTTT. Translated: CASSDAPRDTQYF.

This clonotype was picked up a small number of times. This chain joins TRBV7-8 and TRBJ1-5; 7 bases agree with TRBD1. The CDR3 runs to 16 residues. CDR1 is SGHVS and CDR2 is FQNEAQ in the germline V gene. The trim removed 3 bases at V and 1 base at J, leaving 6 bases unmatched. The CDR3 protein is CASSFEDRTSNQPQHF. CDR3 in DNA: TGTGCCAGCAGCTTTGAGGACAGGACGAGCAATCAGCCCCAGCATTTT.

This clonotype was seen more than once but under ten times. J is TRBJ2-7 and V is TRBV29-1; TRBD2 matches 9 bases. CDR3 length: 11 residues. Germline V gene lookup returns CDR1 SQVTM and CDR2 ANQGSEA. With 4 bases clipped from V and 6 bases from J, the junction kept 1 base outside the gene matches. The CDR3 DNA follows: TGCAGCGTTGTACTAGCGGGCGAGCAGTACTTC. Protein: CSVVLAGEQYF.

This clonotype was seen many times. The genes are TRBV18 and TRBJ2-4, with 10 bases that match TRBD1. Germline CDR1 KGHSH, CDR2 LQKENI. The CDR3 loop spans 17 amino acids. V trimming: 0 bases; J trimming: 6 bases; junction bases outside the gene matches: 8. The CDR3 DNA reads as TGTGCCAGCTCACCACCTAGGACAGGGGGTGGAGGAAACATTCAGTACTTC. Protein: CASSPPRTGGGGNIQYF.

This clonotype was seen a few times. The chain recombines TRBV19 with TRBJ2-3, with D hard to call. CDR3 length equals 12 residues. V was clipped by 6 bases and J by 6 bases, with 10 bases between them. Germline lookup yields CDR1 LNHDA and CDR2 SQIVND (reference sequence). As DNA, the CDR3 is TGTGCCAGTAGCCACAGACCCGATACGCAGTATTTT. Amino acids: CASSHRPDTQYF.

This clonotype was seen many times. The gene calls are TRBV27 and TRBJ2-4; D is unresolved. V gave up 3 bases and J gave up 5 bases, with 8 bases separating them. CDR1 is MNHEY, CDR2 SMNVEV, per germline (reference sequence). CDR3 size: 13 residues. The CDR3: CASSFTSQNIQYF. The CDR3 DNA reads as TGTGCCAGCAGTTTCACGTCCCAAAACATTCAGTACTTC.

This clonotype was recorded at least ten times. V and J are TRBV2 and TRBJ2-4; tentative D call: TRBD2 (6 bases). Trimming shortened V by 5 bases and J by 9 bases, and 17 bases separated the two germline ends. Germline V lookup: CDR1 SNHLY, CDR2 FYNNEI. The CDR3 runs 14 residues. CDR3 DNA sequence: TGTGCCAGCAGTCCCCAGGGACTGACGTCCATTCAGTACTTC. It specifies CASSPQGLTSIQYF.

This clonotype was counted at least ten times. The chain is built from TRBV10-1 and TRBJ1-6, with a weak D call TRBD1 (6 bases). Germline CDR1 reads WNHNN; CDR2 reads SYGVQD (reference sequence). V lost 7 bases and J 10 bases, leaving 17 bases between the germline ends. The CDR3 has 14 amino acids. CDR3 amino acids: CASTIDRSGSPLHF. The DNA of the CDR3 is TGCGCCAGCACCATCGACAGGAGTGGATCACCCCTCCACTTT.

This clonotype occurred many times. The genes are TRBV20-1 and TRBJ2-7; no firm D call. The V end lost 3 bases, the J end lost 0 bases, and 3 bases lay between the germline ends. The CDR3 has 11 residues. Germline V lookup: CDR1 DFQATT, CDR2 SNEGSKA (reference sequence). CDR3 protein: CSARASYEQYF. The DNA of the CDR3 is TGCAGTGCTAGGGCCTCCTACGAGCAGTACTTC.

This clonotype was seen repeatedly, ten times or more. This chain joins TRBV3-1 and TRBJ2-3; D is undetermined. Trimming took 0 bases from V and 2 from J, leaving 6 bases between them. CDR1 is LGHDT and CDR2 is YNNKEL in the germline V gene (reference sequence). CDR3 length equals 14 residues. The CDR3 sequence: CASSQEPATDTQYF. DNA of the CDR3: TGTGCCAGCAGCCAAGAACCAGCCACAGATACGCAGTATTTT.

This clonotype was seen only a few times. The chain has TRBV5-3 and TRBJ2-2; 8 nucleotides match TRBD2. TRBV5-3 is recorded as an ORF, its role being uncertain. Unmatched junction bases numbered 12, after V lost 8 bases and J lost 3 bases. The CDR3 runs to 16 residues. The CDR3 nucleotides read TGTGCCAGCTCCGGCGGGGGGCAAATAGACACCGGGGAGCTGTTTTTT. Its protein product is CASSGGGQIDTGELFF.

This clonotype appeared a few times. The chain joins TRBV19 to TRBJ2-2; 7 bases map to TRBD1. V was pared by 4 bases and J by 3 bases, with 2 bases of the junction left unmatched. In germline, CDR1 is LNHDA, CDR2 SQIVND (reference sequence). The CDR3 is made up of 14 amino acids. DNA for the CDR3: TGTGCCAGTAGTACGGGACAGTACACCGGGGAGCTGTTTTTT. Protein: CASSTGQYTGELFF.